The rows below give T cell receptor beta chains drawn from one sample of a study of a mutant IDH1 vaccine in newly diagnosed glioma. This table comes from immunoSEQ multiplex PCR, and its TCRdb copy is limited to in-frame clones, with some not included. The data hold about 41,000 clones, with roughly 79% observed a single time. These TCRs' antigens remain unknown. Sequences were derived from PBMCs, sampled from a glioma patient whose treatment included an IDH1 peptide vaccine. The receptors derive from a woman aged 40 to 50 with glioma. Some clones in this sample may be carry-over from other donors' samples. CDR3s include the opening cysteine and the closing phenylalanine or tryptophan. A D gene is named only where the DNA matches it firmly. Only some rows state a clone size, as once, few, many or a class for expanded clones.

DNA | CDR3 | size | J | V | D
TGTGCCAGCAGCTTGCGGACAGATAGCGAGCAGTACTTC | CASSLRTDSEQYF | - | TRBJ2-7 | TRBV7-8 | -
TGCGCCAGCAGCGGCCCAGGGCTTTCTGGAAACACCATATATTTT | CASSGPGLSGNTIYF | - | TRBJ1-3 | TRBV5-1 | -
TGTGCCACAACGGTGGGACAGCTCAGGGGAGGCTACACCTTC | CATTVGQLRGGYTF | - | TRBJ1-2 | TRBV28 | TRBD1
TGTGCCAGCAGCCTCCTCCCAGGGGATAACGAGCAGTACTTC | CASSLLPGDNEQYF | - | TRBJ2-7 | TRBV7-9 | -
TGTGCCAGCAGCGGGGGCATGAATCAGCCCCAGCATTTT | CASSGGMNQPQHF | - | TRBJ1-5 | TRBV11-2 | -
TGTGCCAGCAGTTACCCTCAGGGGCCGAACACCGGGGAGCTGTTTTTT | CASSYPQGPNTGELFF | - | TRBJ2-2 | TRBV6-6 | -
TGTGCCAGCAGTGGGGGATGGAACACTGAAGCTTTCTTT | CASSGGWNTEAFF | few | TRBJ1-1 | TRBV2 | -
TGTGCCAGCAGCCAACTTACAGGGGATGGCAATCAGCCCCAGCATTTT | CASSQLTGDGNQPQHF | - | TRBJ1-5 | TRBV7-9 | TRBD1
TGCGCCAGCAGCCAATACTCACAGGGTGTGGGCACTGAAGCTTTCTTT | CASSQYSQGVGTEAFF | - | TRBJ1-1 | TRBV4-3 | -
TGTGCCAGCTCCCCGGGGATGAGACAATTTAACTATGGCTACACCTTC | CASSPGMRQFNYGYTF | - | TRBJ1-2 | TRBV18 | -
TGTGCCAGCACGATATACCAGGGGCAGAATGGCTACACCTTC | CASTIYQGQNGYTF | - | TRBJ1-2 | TRBV13 | -
TGTGCCAGCAGTTTTATGGTTGGAGGAGACACTGAAGCTTTCTTT | CASSFMVGGDTEAFF | - | TRBJ1-1 | TRBV28 | -
TGTGCCAGCACGAGAGGGGGTAGCTCCTACGAGCAGTACTTC | CASTRGGSSYEQYF | - | TRBJ2-7 | TRBV6-5 | -
TGCGCCAGCAGCCAAGAGTTTTCGTACTACGAGCAGTACTTC | CASSQEFSYYEQYF | - | TRBJ2-7 | TRBV4-3 | -
TGTGCCAGCAGCGTTCAGGGGTCGGCAGAGCCCCAGCATTTT | CASSVQGSAEPQHF | - | TRBJ1-5 | TRBV2 | -
TGTGCCAGCAGTGAAGGGCGTAACCAAGAGACCCAGTACTTC | CASSEGRNQETQYF | - | TRBJ2-5 | TRBV2 | -
TGTGCCAGCAGTTTAGGGGGAGCAACTAATGAAAAACTGTTTTTT | CASSLGGATNEKLFF | - | TRBJ1-4 | TRBV28 | -
TGTGCCAGCAGGCCTTCGGCCACAGATACGCAGTATTTT | CASRPSATDTQYF | - | TRBJ2-3 | TRBV6-5 | -
TGTGCCAGCAGCTTAGCCGGGGAGGAAAACATTCAGTACTTC | CASSLAGEENIQYF | - | TRBJ2-4 | TRBV7-6 | -
TGTGCCAGCAGCGTCCGGGACAGGGGGCTCTTAGGTGGCTACACCTTC | CASSVRDRGLLGGYTF | - | TRBJ1-2 | TRBV5-6 | TRBD1
TGTGCCAGCGGAGAGAGATCAACTAATGAAAAACTGTTTTTT | CASGERSTNEKLFF | - | TRBJ1-4 | TRBV9 | -
TGTGCCAGCAGCGTCGGGAATCAAAATGAAAAACTGTTTTTT | CASSVGNQNEKLFF | once | TRBJ1-4 | TRBV9 | -
TGTGCTAGTGCCCTGGGGGCAGCATCGAACACTGAAGCTTTCTTT | CASALGAASNTEAFF | - | TRBJ1-1 | TRBV12-5 | -
TGTGCCAGCAGCGTAAACCTAGCTAGCGCCACTAGCACAGATACGCAGTATTTT | CASSVNLASATSTDTQYF | once | TRBJ2-3 | TRBV9 | -
TGTGCCAGCAGTTACTCCCCCCCACCTAACGGAGGCCGCTACACCTTC | CASSYSPPPNGGRYTF | - | TRBJ1-2 | TRBV6-5 | -
TGTGCCAGCAGAATCCCACCCTACGGGGAACTGTTTTTT | CASRIPPYGELFF | - | TRBJ1-4 | TRBV6-5 | -
TGCGCCAGCAGCTTGGTAGGGGATTGGACTGAGACCCAGTACTTC | CASSLVGDWTETQYF | - | TRBJ2-5 | TRBV5-1 | -
TGTGCCATCACCCGGGGGTCAGGAAACACCATATATTTT | CAITRGSGNTIYF | - | TRBJ1-3 | TRBV10-3 | -
TGTGCCAGCAGGGAACCGGGACGCCTTGTCCCTGAAGCTTTCTTT | CASREPGRLVPEAFF | - | TRBJ1-1 | TRBV6-6 | -
TGTGCCAGCAGCAGGGGGGGGAGCTATGGCTACACTTTC | CASSRGGSYGYTF | few | TRBJ1-2 | TRBV7-6 | -
TGTGCCAGCAGCGTAGTCACGGGGGAGTTAGAGACCCAGTACTTC | CASSVVTGELETQYF | - | TRBJ2-5 | TRBV9 | -
TGTGCCAGCAGTTACTCGAGATCATCTGTGGACCCCGTCTTC | CASSYSRSSVDPVF | - | TRBJ2-7 | TRBV6-6 | -
TGCGCCAGCAGTGGACAGGGTGATGGCTACACCTTC | CASSGQGDGYTF | few | TRBJ1-2 | TRBV10-2 | TRBD1
TGCGCCAGCAGATTAACGACGGGGTTCGGGCTGAACACTGAAGCTTTCTTT | CASRLTTGFGLNTEAFF | few | TRBJ1-1 | TRBV5-1 | -
TGCGCCAGCAGCCAGGACAATTTACTCTCCTACGAGCAGTACTTC | CASSQDNLLSYEQYF | medium-sized | TRBJ2-7 | TRBV4-1 | -
TGTGCCAGCAGCTTAACGGGACAGCCCACCTATGGCTACACCTTC | CASSLTGQPTYGYTF | few | TRBJ1-2 | TRBV7-3 | TRBD1
TGTGCCAGCTCACCACCGTTGAGTGGCTACACCTTC | CASSPPLSGYTF | - | TRBJ1-2 | TRBV18 | -
TGTGCCAGTAAGTCCCTAGCGGGTGATACGCAGTATTTT | CASKSLAGDTQYF | - | TRBJ2-3 | TRBV19 | TRBD2
TGTGCCAGCAATCGGGGCGCCGAGCAGTACTTC | CASNRGAEQYF | few | TRBJ2-7 | TRBV2 | -
TGTGCCAGCAGTCGGACAGGGGGGTCCTACGAGCAGTACTTC | CASSRTGGSYEQYF | - | TRBJ2-7 | TRBV27 | TRBD1
TGTGCCAGTAGTATAGATTGGGCGACCGGGGAGCTGTTTTTT | CASSIDWATGELFF | - | TRBJ2-2 | TRBV19 | -
TGTGCCAGCAGCGAGAGTAATCAGCCCCAGCATTTT | CASSESNQPQHF | few | TRBJ1-5 | TRBV11-2 | -
TGTGCCAGCAGTTTAGGGGGGAGCAACACTGAAGCTTTCTTT | CASSLGGSNTEAFF | - | TRBJ1-1 | TRBV27 | -
TGTGCCAGTAGTGAAGTAGCGGGAGTCTACGAGCAGTACTTC | CASSEVAGVYEQYF | - | TRBJ2-7 | TRBV19 | TRBD2
TGTGCCAGCAGTCCCACCCTGACAGGGGGCGATTGGGCCAAAAACATTCAGTACTTC | CASSPTLTGGDWAKNIQYF | once | TRBJ2-4 | TRBV27 | TRBD1
TGCGCCAGCAGCCAAGAGACAGGGAGGGGAGGCTACACCTTC | CASSQETGRGGYTF | - | TRBJ1-2 | TRBV4-1 | TRBD1
TGTGCCATCAGTCTCTCGGCGGCACTCTATGGCTACACCTTC | CAISLSAALYGYTF | - | TRBJ1-2 | TRBV10-3 | -
TGTGCCAGCAGGAGGGGACTGACCGGGGAGCTGTTTTTT | CASRRGLTGELFF | - | TRBJ2-2 | TRBV2 | -
TGTGCCAGCAGCTTTTTCGGGGGGGCCAACGTCCTGACTTTC | CASSFFGGANVLTF | - | TRBJ2-6 | TRBV7-2 | -
TGTGCCAGCAGTTACTCGAGAAAAGATGGCTACACCTTC | CASSYSRKDGYTF | - | TRBJ1-2 | TRBV6-5 | -
TGTGCCAGCAGCCTCCCGGGTAACGGCTACACCTTC | CASSLPGNGYTF | - | TRBJ1-2 | TRBV4-2 | -
TGTGCCAGCAGCCAGGCACTAGCGGGGGACACAGATACGCAGTATTTT | CASSQALAGDTDTQYF | - | TRBJ2-3 | TRBV4-2 | TRBD2
TGTGCCAGCAGTTCAGAATCTGGGGAGACCCAGTACTTC | CASSSESGETQYF | - | TRBJ2-5 | TRBV6-5 | -
TGTGCCAGCAGCTTAGCGGGAACGGGCAATCAGCCCCAGCATTTT | CASSLAGTGNQPQHF | - | TRBJ1-5 | TRBV7-2 | -